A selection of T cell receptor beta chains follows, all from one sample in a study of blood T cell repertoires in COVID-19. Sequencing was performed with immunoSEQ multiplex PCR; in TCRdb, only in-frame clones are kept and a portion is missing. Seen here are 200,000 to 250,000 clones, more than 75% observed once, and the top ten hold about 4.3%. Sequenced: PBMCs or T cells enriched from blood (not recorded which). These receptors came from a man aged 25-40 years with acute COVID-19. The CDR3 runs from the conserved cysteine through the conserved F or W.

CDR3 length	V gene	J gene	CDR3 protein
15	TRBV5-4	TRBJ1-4	CASRPGSATNEKLFF
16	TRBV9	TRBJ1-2	CASSRGRRGEENGYTF
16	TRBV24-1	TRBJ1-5	CATSAGTDYSNQPQHF
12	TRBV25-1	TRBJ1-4	CASSAPNEKLFF
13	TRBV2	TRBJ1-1	CATWEPSGTEAFF
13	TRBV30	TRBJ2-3	CAWSEELTDTQYF
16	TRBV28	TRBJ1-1	CASSPTGAPMNTEAFF
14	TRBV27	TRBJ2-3	CASTLAGYPDTQYF
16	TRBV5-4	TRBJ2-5	CASPFRLRGRRETQYF
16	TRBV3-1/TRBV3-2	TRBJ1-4	CASSLAGGVGNEKLFF
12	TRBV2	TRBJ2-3	CASNTKLDTQYF
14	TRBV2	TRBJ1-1	CASSRQGTGTEAFF
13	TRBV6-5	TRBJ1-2	CASSWGGDYGYTF
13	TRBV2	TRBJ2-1	CASSDAGGAEQFF
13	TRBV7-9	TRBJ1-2	CASSLRSETEYTF
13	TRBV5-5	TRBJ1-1	CASSLVTGGRAFF
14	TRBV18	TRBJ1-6	CASSPRTVGSPLHF
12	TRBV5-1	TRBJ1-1	CASSLGREEAFF
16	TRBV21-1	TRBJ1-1	CASSKGGKGLNTEAFF
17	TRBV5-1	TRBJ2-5	CASSYGLAGGPQETQYF
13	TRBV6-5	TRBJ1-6	CASTGQENSPLHF
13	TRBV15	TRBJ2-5	CATSRRLGETQYF
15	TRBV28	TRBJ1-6	CASSLQQGANSPLHF
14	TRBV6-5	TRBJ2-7	CASTSGGVSYEQYF
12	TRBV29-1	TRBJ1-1	CSVDGGTGGAFF
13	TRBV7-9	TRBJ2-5	CASSPQGGETQYF
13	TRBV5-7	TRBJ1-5	CASSFDRGQPQHF
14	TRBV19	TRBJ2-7	CASSIRAGGYEQYF